The 14 T cell receptor beta chains below come from one sample, sequenced in a study of response to subunit inactivated influenza vaccine. From the RT-PCR reads, TCRdb called clonotypes with MiXCR, one entry per CDR3 protein. The table shows about 800,000 distinct CDR3 sequences, with 21% occurring only once. Here the sequenced sample was PBMCs from blood, taken 4 to 6 days after vaccination. These receptors came from a man in his fifties who received an inactivated influenza vaccine.

A few counts support this clonotype. The chain has TRBV20-1 and TRBJ1-1; TRBD1 aligns across 8 bases. The V and J ends lost 3 bases and 8 bases, in that order; junction bases with no gene match: 14. The CDR3 spans 15 residues. Germline assignment: CDR1 DFQATT and CDR2 SNEGSKA (reference sequence). CDR3: CSASPVDRGRREAFF. CDR3 sequence (DNA): TGCAGTGCTAGCCCCGTCGACAGGGGCAGACGGGAAGCTTTCTTT.

This clonotype was seen more than once but under ten times. The gene calls are TRBV29-1 and TRBJ2-3; a weak D match, TRBD1 (5 bases). V was shortened by 3 bases and J by 3 bases, with 10 bases between the two germline ends. The germline V gene encodes CDR1 SQVTM and CDR2 ANQGSEA. CDR3 length: 13 residues. The DNA of the CDR3 is TGCAGCGTTGATAAGGGGCGGACAGATACGCAGTATTTT. Its translation: CSVDKGRTDTQYF.

This rearrangement joins TRBV24-1 to TRBJ2-3; 8 bases map to TRBD1. The CDR3 is 16 amino acids. Unmatched junction bases numbered 4, after V lost 3 bases and J lost 0 bases. CDR1 and CDR2 from the germline V gene are KGHDR and SFDVKD. CDR3 in DNA: TGTGCCACCAGTGATGCCGGGACAGGCAGCACAGATACGCAGTATTTT. Translation: CATSDAGTGSTDTQYF.

This clonotype was found a few times. The chain combines TRBV7-6 with TRBJ1-4; 9 bases are a match to TRBD1. V lost 4 bases, J lost 5 bases, and 5 bases stayed unmatched. Germline lookup yields CDR1 SGHVS and CDR2 FNYEAQ. The CDR3 covers 15 residues. The CDR3 DNA reads as TGTGCCAGCAGCTCACCCGGGACAGGGAATGAAAAACTGTTTTTT. This encodes CASSSPGTGNEKLFF.

V gene TRBV6-1 combines with J gene TRBJ1-2; tentative D call: TRBD1 (6 bases). Germline-derived CDR1 and CDR2 are MNHNS and SASEGT. This CDR3 is built from 15 residues. The DNA for the CDR3 is TGTGGCGGAGGGGACACGCTAAACTCGATCTATGGCTACACCTTC. Amino acids: CGGGDTLNSIYGYTF.

This rearrangement joins TRBV7-2 to TRBJ1-3; D is unclear. This CDR3 has 11 residues. The V end was cut by 1 base, the J end by 12 bases, with 7 bases between. In germline, CDR1 is SGHTA, CDR2 FQGNSA. The CDR3 reads CASSLGASIYF. The CDR3 nucleotides read TGTGCCAGCAGCTTAGGAGCCAGCATATATTTT.

The chain recombines TRBV13 with TRBJ2-7; 10 nucleotides agree with TRBD2. CDR1 is PRHDT and CDR2 is FYEKMQ in the germline V gene (reference sequence). The CDR3 totals 15 residues. V gave up 5 bases and J gave up 0 bases; unmatched junction bases: 4. For the CDR3, the DNA is TGTGCCAGCAGCATGGGACTAGCGAGCTCCTACGAGCAGTACTTC. Amino acids: CASSMGLASSYEQYF.

This clonotype was counted a few times. V and J are TRBV29-1 and TRBJ2-3; D is uncertain. Germline V gives CDR1 SQVTM, CDR2 ANQGSEA. CDR3 length: 14 amino acids. V lost 0 bases and J 7 bases, leaving 14 bases between the germline ends. The CDR3 region has the DNA TGCAGCGTTGAAGATGGGGAAAGGGAAAATACGCAGTATTTT. Protein: CSVEDGERENTQYF.

The V gene is TRBV6-1, the J gene TRBJ2-7; no firm D call. This CDR3 has 12 residues. The germline gives CDR1 MNHNS, CDR2 SASEGT. Trimming removed 6 bases at V and 9 bases at J, with 15 bases between. In nucleotides, the CDR3 is TGTGCCAGCAGCAAGGATACTACGAGGCAGTACTTC. Amino acid sequence: CASSKDTTRQYF.

V and J are TRBV20-1 and TRBJ1-1, with 12 bases identical to TRBD1. V was clipped by 6 bases and J by 5 bases; unmatched bases: 7. The V gene's germline CDR1 is DFQATT and CDR2 SNEGSKA (reference sequence). The CDR3 covers 14 residues. CDR3 amino acids: CSAEGDRGLTEAFF. The CDR3 DNA sequence: TGCAGTGCCGAGGGGGACAGGGGGCTTACTGAAGCTTTCTTT.

The chain joins TRBV6-2 or TRBV6-3 to TRBJ1-6, with 9 bases that match TRBD1. In germline, CDR1 is MNHEY, CDR2 SVGEGT. The junction had 8 bases not matched to a gene; V was cut back by 4 bases and J by 10 bases. The CDR3 extends over 15 amino acids. The DNA for the CDR3 is TGTGCCAGCAGTTCCGAGGGACAGGGAAGATCACCCCTCCACTTT. This encodes CASSSEGQGRSPLHF.

This clonotype was observed at least ten times. V usage is TRBV20-1 and J usage is TRBJ2-1, with D perhaps matching TRBD2 (6 bases). This CDR3 contains 12 residues. Trimming stripped 0 bases from V and 7 bases from J, with 7 bases between. Germline V gene data show CDR1 as DFQATT and CDR2 as SNEGSKA (reference sequence). The CDR3 nucleotides are TGCAGTGCTAGAGATCGGGGGAATGAGCAGTTCTTC. The encoded protein is CSARDRGNEQFF.

This clonotype has more than one count but fewer than ten. The CDR3 bases are TGTGCCAGCAGTACCGGTACACGATACGAGCAGTACTTC. Protein product: CASSTGTRYEQYF. V and J are TRBV6-2 or TRBV6-3 and TRBJ2-7; unclear D gene. The V end was cut by 5 bases, the J end by 4 bases, with 12 bases between. CDR1 is MNHEY and CDR2 is SVGEGT in the germline V gene. CDR3 length: 13 residues.

This rearrangement joins TRBV12-3 or TRBV12-4 to TRBJ2-5; TRBD1 is a possible D gene (5 bases). Trimming left V 6 bases short and J 0 bases short, with 8 bases between. The CDR3 runs 13 residues. The CDR3 DNA follows: TGTGCCAGCAGGCGACAGTACCAAGAGACCCAGTACTTC. The encoded protein is CASRRQYQETQYF.